This T cell receptor (beta chain) was identified in a study of blood T cell repertoires in COVID-19. Sequencing was performed with immunoSEQ multiplex PCR; in TCRdb, only in-frame clones are kept and a portion is missing. The sample has some 170,000 clones, approximately 85% seen once. Ages ranged from roughly 18 to 100 years, with residence in under 25 US areas. In assigning cohorts, the study relied on participant-reported clinical history. Germline V gene sequence: CDR1 SGHVS, CDR2 FQNEAQ. Trimming cost V 1 base and J 3 bases, with 12 bases left between them. The CDR3 is made up of 15 amino acids. Material for sequencing was PBMCs or T cells enriched from blood (not recorded which). The chain recombines TRBV7-8 with TRBJ1-2; D is uncertain. The receptor comes from a man aged 40-50 years who had recovered from COVID-19. The CDR3 sequence is CASSLGTASYYGYTF. The CDR3 region has the DNA TGTGCCAGCAGCTTAGGTACAGCATCCTACTATGGCTACACCTTC. The whole variable domain, filled in from reference TRBV7-8 and TRBJ1-2, reads GAGVSQSPRYKVAKRGQDVALRCDPISGHVSLFWYQQALGQGPEFLTYFQNEAQLDKSGLPSDRFFAERPEGSVSTLKIQRTQQEDSAVYLCASSLGTASYYGYTFGSGTRLTVV.